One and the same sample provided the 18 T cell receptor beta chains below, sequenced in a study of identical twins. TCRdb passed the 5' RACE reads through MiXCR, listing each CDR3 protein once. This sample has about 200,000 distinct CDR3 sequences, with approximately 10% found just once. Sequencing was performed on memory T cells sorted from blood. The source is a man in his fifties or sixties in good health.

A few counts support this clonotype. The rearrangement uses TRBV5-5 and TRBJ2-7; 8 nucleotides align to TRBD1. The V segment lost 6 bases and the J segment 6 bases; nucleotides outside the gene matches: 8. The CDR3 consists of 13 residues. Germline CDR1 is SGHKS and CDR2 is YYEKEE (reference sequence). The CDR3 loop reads CASILLDRAEQYF. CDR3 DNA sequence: TGTGCCAGCATCCTTTTGGACAGGGCCGAGCAGTACTTC.

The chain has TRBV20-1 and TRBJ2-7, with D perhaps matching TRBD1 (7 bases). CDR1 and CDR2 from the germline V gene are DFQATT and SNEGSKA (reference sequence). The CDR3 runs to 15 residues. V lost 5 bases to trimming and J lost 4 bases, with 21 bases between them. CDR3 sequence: CSAPADRAGTYEQYF. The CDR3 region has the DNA TGCAGTGCTCCTGCCGACAGGGCGGGGACATACGAGCAGTACTTC.

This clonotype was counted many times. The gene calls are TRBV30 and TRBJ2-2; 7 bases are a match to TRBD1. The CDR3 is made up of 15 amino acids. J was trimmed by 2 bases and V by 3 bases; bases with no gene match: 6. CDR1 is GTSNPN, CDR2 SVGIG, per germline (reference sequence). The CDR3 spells CAWRGGRKNTGELFF. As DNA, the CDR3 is TGTGCCTGGAGAGGGGGCAGGAAAAACACCGGGGAGCTGTTTTTT.

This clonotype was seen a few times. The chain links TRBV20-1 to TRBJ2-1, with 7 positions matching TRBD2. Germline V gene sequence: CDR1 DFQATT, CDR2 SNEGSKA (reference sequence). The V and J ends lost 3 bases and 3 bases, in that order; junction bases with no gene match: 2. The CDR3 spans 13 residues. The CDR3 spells CSASGGNYNEQFF. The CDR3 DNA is TGCAGTGCTAGCGGGGGGAACTACAATGAGCAGTTCTTC.

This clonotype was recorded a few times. CDR3 coding DNA: TGCAGTGCCCGGAAAATTGCCGGGGACCCAACTAGCACAGATACGCAGTATTTT. Translated: CSARKIAGDPTSTDTQYF. This chain links TRBV20-1 with TRBJ2-3; D tentatively reads TRBD1 or TRBD2 (5 bases each). The CDR3 sequence is 18 residues long. Germline lookup yields CDR1 DFQATT and CDR2 SNEGSKA (reference sequence). V lost 6 bases to trimming and J lost 0 bases, with 25 bases between them.

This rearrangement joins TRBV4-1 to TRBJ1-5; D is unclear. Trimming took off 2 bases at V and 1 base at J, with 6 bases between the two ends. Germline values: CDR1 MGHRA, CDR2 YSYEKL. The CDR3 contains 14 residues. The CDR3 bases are TGCGCCAGCAGCCAAACTTTCAGCAATCAGCCCCAGCATTTT. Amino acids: CASSQTFSNQPQHF.

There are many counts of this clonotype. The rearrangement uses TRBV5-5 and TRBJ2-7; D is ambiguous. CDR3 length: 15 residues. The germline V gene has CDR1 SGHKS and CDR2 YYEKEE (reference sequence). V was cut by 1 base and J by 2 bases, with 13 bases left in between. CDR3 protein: CASSLILAGAYEQYF. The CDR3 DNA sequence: TGTGCCAGCAGCTTGATTCTCGCCGGAGCCTACGAGCAGTACTTC.

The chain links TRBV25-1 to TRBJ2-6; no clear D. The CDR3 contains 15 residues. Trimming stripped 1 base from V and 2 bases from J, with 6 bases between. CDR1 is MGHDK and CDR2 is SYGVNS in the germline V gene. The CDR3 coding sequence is TGTGCCAGCAGTGAATGGGGTGCTGGGGCCAACGTCCTGACTTTC. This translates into CASSEWGAGANVLTF.

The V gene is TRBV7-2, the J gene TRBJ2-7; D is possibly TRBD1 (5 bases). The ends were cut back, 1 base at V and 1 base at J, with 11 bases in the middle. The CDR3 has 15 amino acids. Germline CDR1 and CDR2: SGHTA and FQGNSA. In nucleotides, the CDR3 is TGTGCCAGCAGCTTAGACAGGATAACATCCTACGAGCAGTACTTC. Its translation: CASSLDRITSYEQYF. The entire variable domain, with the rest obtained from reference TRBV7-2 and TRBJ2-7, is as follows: GAGVSQSPSNKVTEKGKDVELRCDPISGHTALYWYRQSLGQGLEFLIYFQGNSAPDKSGLPSDRFSAERTGGSVSTLTIQRTQQEDSAVYLCASSLDRITSYEQYFGPGTRLTVT.

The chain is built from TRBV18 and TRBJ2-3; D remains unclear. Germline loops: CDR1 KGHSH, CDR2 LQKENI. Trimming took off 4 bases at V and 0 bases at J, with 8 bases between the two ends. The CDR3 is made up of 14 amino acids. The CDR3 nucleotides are TGTGCCAGCTCACTCCGCAGTAGCACAGATACGCAGTATTTT. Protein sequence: CASSLRSSTDTQYF.

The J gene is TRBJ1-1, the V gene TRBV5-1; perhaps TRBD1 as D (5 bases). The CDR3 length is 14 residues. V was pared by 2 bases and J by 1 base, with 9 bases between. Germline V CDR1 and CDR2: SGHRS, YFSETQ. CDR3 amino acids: CASSFDGGNTEAFF. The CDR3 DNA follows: TGCGCCAGCAGCTTCGACGGGGGGAACACTGAAGCTTTCTTT.

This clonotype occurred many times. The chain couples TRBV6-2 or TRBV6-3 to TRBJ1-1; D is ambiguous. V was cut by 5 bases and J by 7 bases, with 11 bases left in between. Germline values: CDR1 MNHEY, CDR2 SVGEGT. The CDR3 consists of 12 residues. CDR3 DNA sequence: TGTGCCAGCAGTCCTACTTACGGTGAAGCTTTCTTT. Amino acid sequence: CASSPTYGEAFF.

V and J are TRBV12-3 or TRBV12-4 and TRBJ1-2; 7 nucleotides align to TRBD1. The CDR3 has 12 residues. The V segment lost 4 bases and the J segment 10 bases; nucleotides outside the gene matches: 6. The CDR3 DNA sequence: TGTGCCAGCAGTTCGGGACAGCAAATCTACACCTTC. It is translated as CASSSGQQIYTF.

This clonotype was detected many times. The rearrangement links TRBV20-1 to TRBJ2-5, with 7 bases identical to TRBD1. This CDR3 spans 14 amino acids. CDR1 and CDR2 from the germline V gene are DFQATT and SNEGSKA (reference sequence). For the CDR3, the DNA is TGCAGCGGGTTTTGGGCAGGGGGCCAAGAGACCCAGTACTTC. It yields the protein CSGFWAGGQETQYF.

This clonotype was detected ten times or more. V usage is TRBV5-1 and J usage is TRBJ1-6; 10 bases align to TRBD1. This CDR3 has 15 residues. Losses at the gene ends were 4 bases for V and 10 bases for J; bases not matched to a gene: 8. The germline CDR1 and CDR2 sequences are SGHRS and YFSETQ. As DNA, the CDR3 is TGCGCCAGCAGCCTAAAAGGACAGGGGGGCTCACCCCTCCACTTT. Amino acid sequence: CASSLKGQGGSPLHF. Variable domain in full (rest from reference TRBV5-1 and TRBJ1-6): KAGVTQTPRYLIKTRGQQVTLSCSPISGHRSVSWYQQTPGQGLQFLFEYFSETQRNKGNFPGRFSGRQFSNSRSEMNVSTLELGDSALYLCASSLKGQGGSPLHFGNGTRLTVT.

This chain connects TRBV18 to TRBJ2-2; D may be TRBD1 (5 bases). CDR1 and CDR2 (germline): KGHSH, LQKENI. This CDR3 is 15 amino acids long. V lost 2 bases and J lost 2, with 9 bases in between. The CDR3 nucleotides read TGTGCCAGCTCACCATCGGACATAAACACCGGGGAGCTGTTTTTT. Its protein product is CASSPSDINTGELFF.

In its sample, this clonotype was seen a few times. The CDR3 reads CSALFRQGVSEQYF. The CDR3 DNA is TGCAGTGCTCTATTTCGACAGGGAGTGTCTGAGCAGTACTTC. The V gene is TRBV20-1, the J gene TRBJ2-7; 7 bases align to TRBD1. The ends lost 5 bases at V and 7 bases at J; junction bases unmatched: 14. There are 14 residues in the CDR3. In germline, CDR1 is DFQATT, CDR2 SNEGSKA (reference sequence).

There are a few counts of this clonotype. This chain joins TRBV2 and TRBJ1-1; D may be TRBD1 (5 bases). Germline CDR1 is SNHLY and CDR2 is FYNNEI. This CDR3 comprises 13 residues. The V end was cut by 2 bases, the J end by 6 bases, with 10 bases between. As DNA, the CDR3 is TGTGCCAGCAGTGAATACGGGGGGGCTGAAGCTTTCTTT. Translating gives CASSEYGGAEAFF.